Listed below are T cell receptor beta chains from one sample, sequenced in a study of blood T cell repertoires in COVID-19. The protocol was immunoSEQ multiplex PCR, while the TCRdb copy is restricted to in-frame clones and leaves out a portion. The profile shows a few hundred thousand clones, about 88% of them singletons. Specimen: PBMCs or T cells enriched from blood (not recorded which). The source of these receptors is a woman in her 30s who had been exposed to COVID-19. Each CDR3 is given with its conserved first and last residue. The order of the fields is clone size, D gene, V gene, CDR3 length, J gene, CDR3 DNA, CDR3 protein. The D gene is left open where the match is weak. Part of the rows lack a size; the others show once, few, many or a class for expanded clones.

clone_size: -
d_call: -
v_call: TRBV30
cdr3_length: 14
j_call: TRBJ1-5
cdr3_nt: TGTGCCTGGAGTGTCTGGATGGGAGGTCAGCCCCAGCATTTT
cdr3_aa: CAWSVWMGGQPQHF

clone_size: -
d_call: -
v_call: TRBV11-3
cdr3_length: 11
j_call: TRBJ2-7
cdr3_nt: TGTGCCAGCAGCTCCAGGTTGGAGCAGTACTTC
cdr3_aa: CASSSRLEQYF

clone_size: -
d_call: -
v_call: TRBV4-1
cdr3_length: 17
j_call: TRBJ1-5
cdr3_nt: TGCGCCAGCAGCCAAGATAGGCAGGGAGGGAACAATCAGCCCCAGCATTTT
cdr3_aa: CASSQDRQGGNNQPQHF

clone_size: -
d_call: -
v_call: TRBV7-9
cdr3_length: 14
j_call: TRBJ2-5
cdr3_nt: TGTGCCAGCAGCTTACGAGGAGAGGGAGAGACCCAGTACTTC
cdr3_aa: CASSLRGEGETQYF

clone_size: once
d_call: -
v_call: TRBV14
cdr3_length: 15
j_call: TRBJ2-7
cdr3_nt: TGTGCCAGCAGCCGACGGACACGGGTCTCCTACGAGCAGTACTTC
cdr3_aa: CASSRRTRVSYEQYF

clone_size: few
d_call: -
v_call: TRBV7-2
cdr3_length: 15
j_call: TRBJ2-3
cdr3_nt: TGTGCCAGCAGCTTAGGTTTCAGGAGCACAGATACGCAGTATTTT
cdr3_aa: CASSLGFRSTDTQYF

clone_size: -
d_call: -
v_call: TRBV12-3/TRBV12-4
cdr3_length: 13
j_call: TRBJ1-2
cdr3_nt: TGTGCCAGCAGTGCCGCGAGGGAAGATGGCTACACCTTC
cdr3_aa: CASSAAREDGYTF

clone_size: -
d_call: -
v_call: TRBV6-5
cdr3_length: 16
j_call: TRBJ2-5
cdr3_nt: TGTGCCAGCAGTTACTCGGCAGGGGCTCTCCAAGAGACCCAGTACTTC
cdr3_aa: CASSYSAGALQETQYF

clone_size: few
d_call: TRBD1
v_call: TRBV7-6
cdr3_length: 15
j_call: TRBJ1-2
cdr3_nt: TGTGCCAGCAGCCACCGACAGGGCGCTTACTATGGCTACACCTTC
cdr3_aa: CASSHRQGAYYGYTF

clone_size: once
d_call: -
v_call: TRBV5-1
cdr3_length: 12
j_call: TRBJ1-1
cdr3_nt: TGCGCCCCTCACGGGGGGAACACTGAAGCTTTCTTT
cdr3_aa: CAPHGGNTEAFF